This record covers a single TCR beta chain. No antigen is known for it. Base-call qualities are not available, and no considerably larger clone is one nucleotide away. The sample belongs to a study of cytomegalovirus exposure and HLA in healthy donors (TCRdb year 2017). With regard to the full study: An earlier analysis of 587 of the donors reported roughly 300 Gb of sequence data and around 110 million unique TCR beta sequences obtained from about 200 million T cells. Among 398 genotyped donors of the cohort, an average of roughly 240,000 unique TCR beta nucleotide sequences were sequenced per donor, roughly 18% of them non-productive. Roughly 300 gigabases of sequencing data and approximately 84 million unique TCR sequences were included in an early release covering about 700 HLA-typed donors. An earlier analysis of around 580 of the donors used high-throughput TCR beta sequencing to judge whether each TCR beta V gene segment behaved as functional or pseudogenic. Using immunosequencing, the study profiled T cell repertoires from some 670 subjects and related those repertoires to cytomegalovirus serostatus. Because of strong linkage in the cohort, roughly five DR-DQ haplotypes were treated as single units for association and clustering. A later genetic analysis used genome-wide SNP genotypes for about 65% of the 666 donors, treating that subset as a discovery cohort. All discovery cohort repertoires had been generated using a single sequencing platform. Of the roughly 400 genotyped donors, 81% were placed in the genetic ancestry cluster associated with self-reported Caucasian donors. The study aimed to test whether signatures of past pathogen exposure could be identified by cataloging public T cell receptors. A later analysis re-examined previously published TCR beta repertoires from about 670 donors and added high-resolution HLA genotyping to investigate patterns of TCR occurrence. Typing coverage differed by locus: A, B, C, DRB1 and DQB1 were typed in about 620-640 donors, DQA1 in about 550, DPA1 in some 610, and DPB1 in approximately 450. A separate validation cohort of 100 to 150 different subjects was used in addition to the approximately 700-subject first cohort. HLA typing covered class I and class II loci at four-digit resolution. Donor age, sex, ethnicity and CMV serostatus were compiled together with the repertoire data. The study combined high-throughput TCR immunosequencing, statistical association of individual TCRs with disease status, and machine learning to predict cytomegalovirus infection status. The later analysis used no new phenotypic data to find candidate immune exposures, relying instead on TCR beta sequences and their occurrence across donors. The study at large found these results: It was suggested by the authors that the approach could potentially be generalized to other disease states and immunological phenotypes. A further reported finding was that TCR beta sequences accurately predicted the HLA-A and HLA-B alleles for most subjects in the first cohort. Because HLA typing was unavailable for some donors at each locus, only the typed subset was used in association tests. For the cohort, immune exposure information was limited to CMV serostatus. In a later analysis, HLA-associated TCR beta chains were found to be more clonally expanded and to have lower generation probabilities than equally common non-associated chains. Assigning TCR associations to individual alleles was difficult when HLA alleles, especially DR and DQ, strongly co-occurred. At a false discovery rate of 0.05, a later analysis linked under 20,000 TCR beta sequences to specific HLA alleles. According to a later genetic analysis, donors in an Asian-associated ancestry cluster had fewer N-insertions in productive TCRs than the approximately 670-donor mean. Most TCR sequences were seen in very few donors, while some public TCRs were found in many individuals. In a later analysis, TCR association rates were found to vary across HLA loci, with the most associated TCRs seen for DRB1 alleles and the fewest for HLA-C alleles. The study gave a list of around 170 TCR beta chains associated with cytomegalovirus. This cohort had only TCR beta chains sequenced, and the lack of alpha or paired-chain data limited which features could be detected. Linkage disequilibrium might explain the correlated functional status among segregating V segments, but an unknown experimental factor could not be ruled out. Because counts were too low, around 18 rarely observed V segments, including chromosome 9 orphons, were left out of the earlier analysis of about 620 of the donors. In a later analysis, most CMV-associated TCR beta chains were found to appear HLA-restricted, with HLA associations seemingly driven largely by CMV exposure. The sequencing pipeline was judged likely to have produced a cluster of highly shared sequence variants as a technical artifact. According to a later analysis, parvovirus B19, influenza, CMV and Epstein-Barr virus appeared linked to several top co-occurrence clusters. In vitro tests confirmed that a few of the cytomegalovirus-associated TCR beta chains recognize cytomegalovirus antigens. Roughly uniform sequencing depth across donors was assumed in presence/absence analyses, although this assumption may not hold. Cytomegalovirus status was reported to be diagnosed by the classifier with high specificity and sensitivity in both the original and validation cohorts. Some IMGT-functional V segments, including TRBV6-2 and TRBV6-3, could not be told apart with the 87-base-pair reads, so those segments were excluded. In an earlier analysis of about 600 of the donors, most TCR beta V segments appeared in productive rearrangements about 90% or about 30% of the time, broadly matching IMGT annotations. An association between a missense DCLRE1C variant and V-gene and J-gene trimming of TCR beta chains was found in a later genetic analysis and replicated in an independent cohort.

According to the germline V gene (reference sequence), CDR1 reads GTSNPN and CDR2 reads SVGIG. Cut back by 0 bases and 4 bases, the V and J ends lie 12 bases apart. CDR3 length: 14 amino acids, cysteine to phenylalanine. Only the CDR3 region is kept as DNA, spanning 42 bases read in frame from base 1. The library was prepared using the immunoSEQ multiplex PCR assay. For the multiplex PCR, a mixture combining 60 forward primers for TCR Vbeta segments and 13 reverse primers for TCR Jbeta segments was used. The CDR3 region of rearranged TCR beta genes was amplified from genomic DNA by a multiplex PCR assay. Amplified TCR beta libraries were sequenced as 87-base-pair reads on the Illumina HiSeq System. The original methods were these. A later analysis tallied roughly 80 million unique TCR beta chains across the 610 or so repertoires, and about 12 million of those chains were shared by two or more donors. To remove PCR and sequencing errors, raw reads were error-corrected and collapsed into unique sequences using a nearest-neighbor algorithm that merged closely related sequences. To assign V, D and J gene segments, CDR3 sequences were aligned to IMGT reference sequences. For a sequence to be retained, at least a six-nucleotide match to both a V gene segment and a J gene segment was required. Rearrangements were classified as productive when the CDR3 lacked stop codons and remained in frame with V and J, and all other rearrangements were classified as non-productive. CDR3 was defined according to IMGT convention as the region running from the second conserved V-encoded cysteine to the conserved J-encoded phenylalanine. In an earlier analysis of some 550 of the donors, sequences lacking an unambiguous match to a single V gene segment were excluded. An earlier analysis of 587 of the donors called V segments functional above 56.7% productive rearrangements and segregating when the between-donor standard deviation exceeded 5%. A statistical classification framework was developed to diagnose cytomegalovirus status using the catalog of TCR beta chain sequences. V and J gene assignment, in a later analysis, came from comparing TCR nucleotide sequences with IMGT/GENE-DB human TR gene sequences. A later analysis assigned CDR3 sequences and most-parsimonious VDJ recombination scenarios with the TCRdist pipeline. A later analysis defined each TCR beta chain by its CDR3 amino acid sequence plus V-gene family, and excluded reads lacking a unique V-gene family. To address suspected cross-contamination and a sequencing artifact, a later analysis removed several hundred highly shared, low-generation-probability nucleotide sequences. A later analysis calculated a clonal expansion index for each public chain from normalized within-repertoire ranks of inferred template counts. A later analysis computed generation probabilities with a VDJ recombination model fitted to out-of-frame rearrangements, and checked the results against IGoR. A later analysis scored TCR-TCR, TCR-HLA and TCR-CMV co-occurrence with hypergeometric tests, applying a repertoire-size bias correction to TCR pairs. In a later analysis, false discovery rates were estimated by permuting HLA or CMV assignments 20 times. In a later analysis, co-occurring TCRs were grouped with DBSCAN, and TCRdist sequence similarity was added when clustering was performed within HLA-allele-positive subsets. For co-occurrence clustering, repertoires with fewer than 30,000 or more than 120,000 public chains were excluded, along with 4 to 6 repertoires with anomalous nucleotide sharing. The table comes from immuneACCESS by way of TCRdb, which keeps in-frame sequences with V and J called. Part of the clones is missing from these tables; in studies checked, under half for an unresolved V gene and the rest for unknown reasons. The V and J calls and clone size were taken over from that table, and D and trimming were inferred from the DNA. The table for this sample lists approximately 170,000 clones; approximately 78% of them were counted only once. The top ten constitute about 0.8% of the sample.

The cohort was made up of about 670 healthy bone marrow donors. At the time of sampling, every cohort member was nominally healthy, though immune exposures that went unrecorded were likely present. The donor was CMV seronegative and was included in the group of several hundred seronegative cohort members. Each donor provided a peripheral blood sample, and peripheral blood mononuclear cells were used for TCR beta sequencing. The Qiagen DNeasy Blood Extraction Kit was used to extract genomic DNA from the blood cell samples. Source material: PBMCs. This receptor chain uses TRBV30 and TRBJ1-1, and perhaps TRBD1 as D gene, on 6 matching bases. This TCR came from a woman between 18 and 30 years old in good health and CMV-seronegative. Here the CDR3 is given as CAWSVLRGATEAFF. The bases read TGTGCCTGGAGTGTACTCCGGGGGGCCACTGAAGCTTTCTTT.